This entry concerns a single TCR beta chain. The antigen is not known. Sequencing used immunoSEQ multiplex PCR; TCRdb keeps in-frame clones, though not all of them. Among about 140,000 clones listed, 93% were seen once. This entry comes from a study of T cell responses to AZD1222 COVID-19 vaccine. Study-level results: CD4 TCRs linked to vaccination spanned spike, dominating at 160-218 and 743-854. The donor group comprised mostly white British people and more females; the analysis possibly underestimated clonal diversity. Reportedly, nearly half the spike-specific TCRs target unmutated variant regions. It was only five to seven AZD1222 recipients who were seropositive at baseline.

Germline lookup yields CDR1 DFQATT and CDR2 SNEGSKA (reference sequence). The CDR3 consists of 11 residues. Deletions cut 4 bases from V and 8 bases from J, with 11 bases between. The chain has TRBV20-1 and TRBJ1-2; no definite D call. The TCR originated in an adult in good health. Sequencing used peripheral blood, obtained on day 0 of MenACWY control vaccination. CDR3 loop: CSANRGEGYTF. In nucleotides, the CDR3 is TGCAGTGCTAATCGCGGAGAGGGCTACACCTTC.